Shown below are 7 T cell receptor beta chains from a single sample sequenced in a study of regulatory T cells in long-lasting Graves disease. TCR beta libraries were built with iRepertoire HTBI primers and Arm-PCR of CDR3 regions. Each CDR3 protein gets one entry after TCRdb re-called the multiplex PCR reads with MiXCR. Among about 200,000 distinct CDR3 sequences listed, roughly 19% were seen once. Time point here: newly diagnosed GD, antithyroid drugs for less than 3 months. With RNA extracted from PBMCs as input, the TCR library was made. These data were also reused for a study on T cells in Graves' hyperthyroidism and ophthalmopathy.

The sample in question was peripheral blood mononuclear cells (PBMCs), obtained at new diagnosis, from a patient treated with antithyroid drugs. These receptors originate from a woman in her 30s with Graves disease.

This clonotype was counted many times. The chain links TRBV12-3 or TRBV12-4 to TRBJ1-2; TRBD1 matches at 9 bases. This CDR3 region has 15 residues. With 5 bases clipped from V and 3 bases from J, the junction kept 7 bases outside the gene matches. The CDR3 reads CASSMLRTGDYGYTF. Written as DNA, the CDR3 is TGTGCCAGCAGTATGCTTCGGACAGGGGACTATGGCTACACCTTC.

This clonotype was picked up many times. CDR3 nucleotides: TGTGCCAGCGGTAGACAGGAGCTATACGAGCAGTACTTC. It encodes CASGRQELYEQYF. The gene calls are TRBV6-1 and TRBJ2-7, with D tentatively TRBD1 (6 bases). This CDR3 has 13 amino acids. The V gene's germline CDR1 is MNHNS and CDR2 SASEGT. Trimming shortened V by 8 bases and J by 4 bases, and 15 bases separated the two germline ends.

This chain links TRBV19 with TRBJ2-7; D ambiguous. The CDR3 sequence is 13 residues long. In germline, CDR1 is LNHDA, CDR2 SQIVND (reference sequence). V was pared by 7 bases and J by 4 bases, with 14 bases between. The CDR3 region has the DNA TGTGCCAGTATGGCTAGGGATACTTACGAGCAGTACTTC. It yields the protein CASMARDTYEQYF.

There are many counts of this clonotype. The rearrangement joins TRBV28 to TRBJ1-1; D is undetermined. This CDR3 region has 14 residues. V dropped 7 bases and J dropped 1 base, with 13 bases sitting between them. Germline-derived CDR1 and CDR2 are MDHEN and SYDVKM. Here the CDR3 DNA reads TGTGCCAGCACTCCCCGGGCCCCGAACACTGAAGCTTTCTTT. Its protein product is CASTPRAPNTEAFF.

The table lists this clonotype with many counts. The chain employs TRBV12-5 and TRBJ1-1; no definite D call. Germline assignment: CDR1 LGHNT and CDR2 FRNRAP. Trimming left V 1 base short and J 7 bases short, with 7 bases between. The CDR3 covers 12 residues. The CDR3 coding sequence is TGTGCTAGTGGTTTGGGTACGAGTGAAGCTTTCTTT. Protein: CASGLGTSEAFF.

This clonotype showed up many times. The V and J genes are TRBV4-1 and TRBJ1-1; D might be TRBD1 (5 bases). CDR1 and CDR2 (germline): MGHRA, YSYEKL. Trimming removed 3 bases at V and 4 bases at J, with 9 bases between. This CDR3 region has 13 residues. The CDR3 nucleotides are TGCGCCAGCAGCCAGGGGGAGGGCACTGAAGCTTTCTTT. This gives the protein CASSQGEGTEAFF.

V gene TRBV7-3 combines with J gene TRBJ2-2; no reliable D call. Germline CDR1 reads SGHTA; CDR2 reads FQGTGA. CDR3 size: 12 residues. V lost 5 bases and J lost 8, with 9 bases in between. The CDR3 bases are TGTGCCAGCAGCCCCCGGGTGGGGGAGCTGTTTTTT. Protein sequence: CASSPRVGELFF.